This T cell receptor beta chain appears in the sequencing data of a study of regulatory T cells in long-lasting Graves disease. Study-level points and caveats: Analysis covered peripheral blood alone, not thyroid tissue.

Trimming stripped 4 bases from V and 6 bases from J, with 8 bases between. The V gene's germline CDR1 is SGHTS and CDR2 YDEGEE. The CDR3 sequence is 12 residues long. Time point noted: persistent/refractory GD, antithyroid drugs over 5 years with positive TRAb. RNA from PBMCs was the source of the TCR library. Construction of TCR beta libraries relied on iRepertoire HTBI primers and on Arm-PCR targeting CDR3 regions. TCRdb fed the multiplex PCR reads into MiXCR, producing one record per CDR3 protein. The table has around 400,000 distinct CDR3 sequences, 20% to 25% seen once. Comments on this clonotype: What it recognizes is unknown.

The specimen comprised peripheral blood mononuclear cells (PBMCs), sampled when the disease was refractory, from a patient treated with antithyroid drugs. V usage is TRBV5-8 and J usage is TRBJ1-3; D perhaps matches TRBD1 (5 bases). The receptor comes from a woman aged 40 to 50 with Graves disease. In DNA form, the CDR3 reads TGTGCCAGCAGCCTGGGGGTAAACACCATATATTTT. This encodes CASSLGVNTIYF.